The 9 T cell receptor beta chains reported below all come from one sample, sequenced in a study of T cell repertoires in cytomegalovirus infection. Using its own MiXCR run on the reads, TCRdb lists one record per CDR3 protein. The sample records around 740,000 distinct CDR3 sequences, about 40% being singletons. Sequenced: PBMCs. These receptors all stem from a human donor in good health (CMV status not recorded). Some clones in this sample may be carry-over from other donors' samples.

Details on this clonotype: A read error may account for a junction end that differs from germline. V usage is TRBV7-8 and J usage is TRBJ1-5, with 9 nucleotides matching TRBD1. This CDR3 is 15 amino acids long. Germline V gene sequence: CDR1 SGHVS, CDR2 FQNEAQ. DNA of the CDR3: TGTTCCAGCAGCTCCCGGACAGGGGACACTCAGCCCCAGCATTTT. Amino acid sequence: CSSSSRTGDTQPQHF.

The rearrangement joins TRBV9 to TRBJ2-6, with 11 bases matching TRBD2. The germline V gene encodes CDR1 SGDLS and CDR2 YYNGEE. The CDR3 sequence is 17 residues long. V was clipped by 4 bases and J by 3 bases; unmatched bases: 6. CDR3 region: CASSIRLAGYGANVLTF. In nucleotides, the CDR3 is TGTGCCAGCAGCATACGACTAGCGGGATATGGGGCCAACGTCCTGACTTTC.

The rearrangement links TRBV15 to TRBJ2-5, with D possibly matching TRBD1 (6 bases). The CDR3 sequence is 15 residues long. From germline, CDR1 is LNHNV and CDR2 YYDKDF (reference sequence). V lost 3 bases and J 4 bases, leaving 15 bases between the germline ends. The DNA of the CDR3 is TGTGCCACCAGCAGCCTCACAGGGCTCCGAGAGACCCAGTACTTC. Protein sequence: CATSSLTGLRETQYF.

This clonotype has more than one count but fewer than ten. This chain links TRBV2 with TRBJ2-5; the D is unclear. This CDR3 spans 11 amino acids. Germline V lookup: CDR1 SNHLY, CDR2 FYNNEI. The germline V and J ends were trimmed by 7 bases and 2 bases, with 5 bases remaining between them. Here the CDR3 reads CASKGQETQYF. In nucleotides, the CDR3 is TGTGCCAGCAAAGGGCAAGAGACCCAGTACTTC.

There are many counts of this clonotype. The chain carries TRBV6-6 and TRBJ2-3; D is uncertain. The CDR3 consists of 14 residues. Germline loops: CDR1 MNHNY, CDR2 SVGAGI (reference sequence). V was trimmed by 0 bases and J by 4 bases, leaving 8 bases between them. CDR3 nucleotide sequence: TGTGCCAGCAGTTACTCGATGACGCCAGATACGCAGTATTTT. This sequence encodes CASSYSMTPDTQYF.

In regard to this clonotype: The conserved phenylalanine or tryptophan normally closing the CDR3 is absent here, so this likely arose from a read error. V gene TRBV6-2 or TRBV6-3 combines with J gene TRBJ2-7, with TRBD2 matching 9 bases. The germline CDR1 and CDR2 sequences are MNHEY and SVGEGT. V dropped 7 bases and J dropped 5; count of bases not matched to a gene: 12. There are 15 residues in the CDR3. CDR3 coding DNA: TGTGCCAGCAAGGTTCGGCGGGAGGGACGGCACGAGCAGTACTTA. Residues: CASKVRREGRHEQYL.

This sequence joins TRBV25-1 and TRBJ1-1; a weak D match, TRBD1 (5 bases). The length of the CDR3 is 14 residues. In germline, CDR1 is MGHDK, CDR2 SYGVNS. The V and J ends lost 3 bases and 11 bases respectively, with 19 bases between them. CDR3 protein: CASSDSRDHPTAFF. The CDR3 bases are TGTGCCAGCAGTGACAGCCGGGACCACCCGACCGCTTTCTTT. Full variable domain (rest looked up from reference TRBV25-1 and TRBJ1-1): EADIYQTPRYLVIGTGKKITLECSQTMGHDKMYWYQQDPGMELHLIHYSYGVNSTEKGDLSSESTVSRIRTEHFPLTLESARPSHTSQYLCASSDSRDHPTAFFGQGTRLTVV.

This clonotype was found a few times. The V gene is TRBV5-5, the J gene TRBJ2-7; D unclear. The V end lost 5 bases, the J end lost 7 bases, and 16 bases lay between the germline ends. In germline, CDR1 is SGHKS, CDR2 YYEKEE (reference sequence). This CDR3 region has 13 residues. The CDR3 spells CASRLVPSREQYF. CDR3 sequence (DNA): TGTGCCAGCAGGCTGGTCCCATCCCGAGAGCAGTACTTC.

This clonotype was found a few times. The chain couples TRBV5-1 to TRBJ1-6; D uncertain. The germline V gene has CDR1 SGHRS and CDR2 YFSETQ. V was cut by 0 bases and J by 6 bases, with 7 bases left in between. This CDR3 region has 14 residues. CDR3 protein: CASSLEDGNSPLHF. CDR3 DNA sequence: TGCGCCAGCAGCTTGGAGGACGGTAATTCACCCCTCCACTTT.